The entry that follows covers one TCR beta chain sequence. These data belong to a study of blood T cell repertoires in COVID-19. Profiling relied on immunoSEQ multiplex PCR, and the TCRdb table lists in-frame clones only, not all of them. The data hold 200,000 to 250,000 clones, with more than 70% observed a single time. This CDR3 comprises 13 residues. Between the trimmed V and J ends, which lost 0 bases and 6 bases, there was a span of 8 bases. Per germline, CDR1 SGHNT and CDR2 YENEEA. The chain has TRBV11-3 and TRBJ1-1; no definite D call. This sequence was found in a woman in her sixties or seventies with acute or convalescent COVID-19. The sample was peripheral blood. CDR3 amino acids: CASSLERSSEAFF. The CDR3 DNA is TGTGCCAGCAGCTTAGAGCGGTCCTCTGAAGCTTTCTTT.